A single sample is the source of the 3 T cell receptor beta chains below, sequenced in a study of OX40 agonist ivuxolimab in advanced cancers. TCRdb's table, derived via immunoSEQ multiplex PCR, lists solely in-frame clones and lacks some. The data show around 30,000 clones, less than 85% seen once. The sequenced sample was CD4+ or CD8+ T cells sorted from blood, obtained in a trial of the OX40 agonist ivuxolimab. These receptor sequences come from an adult with an advanced solid tumor such as melanoma, head and neck, liver or kidney cancer.

The V call is TRBV27, the J call TRBJ1-1, with a possible D match to TRBD1 (5 bases). The CDR3 runs 14 residues. Germline V gives CDR1 MNHEY, CDR2 SMNVEV (reference sequence). The V gene lost 11 bases and the J gene lost 3 bases, with 19 bases spanning the gap. The CDR3 sequence is CAVRGLNGDTEAFF. The DNA for the CDR3 is TGTGCCGTCCGGGGCCTCAATGGGGACACTGAAGCTTTCTTT.

This rearrangement joins TRBV28 to TRBJ2-6; perhaps TRBD1 as D (5 bases). CDR3 length: 15 residues. Germline values: CDR1 MDHEN, CDR2 SYDVKM. Trimming left V 6 bases short and J 0 bases short, with 9 bases between. The CDR3 spells CASRTALSGANVLTF. In DNA form, the CDR3 reads TGTGCCAGCAGGACAGCTCTCTCTGGGGCCAACGTCCTGACTTTC.

V usage is TRBV7-9 and J usage is TRBJ2-6, with 9 nucleotides matching TRBD1. Trimming at V came to 6 bases and at J to 1 base, leaving 4 bases not matched to a gene. This CDR3 is 16 amino acids long. From germline, CDR1 is SEHNR and CDR2 FQNEAQ (reference sequence). CDR3 residues: CASRTGQGSGANVLTF. DNA of the CDR3: TGTGCCAGCAGAACGGGACAGGGTTCTGGGGCCAACGTCCTGACTTTC. Full variable domain (remainder filled in from reference TRBV7-9 and TRBJ2-6): DTGVSQNPRHKITKRGQNVTFRCDPISEHNRLYWYRQTLGQGPEFLTYFQNEAQLEKSRLLSDRFSAERPKGSFSTLEIQRTEQGDSAMYLCASRTGQGSGANVLTFGAGSRLTVL.